Shown below are 29 T cell receptor beta chains from a single sample sequenced in a study of molecular identifiers for immune sequencing clone quantification. TCRdb ran MiXCR on the PCR reads and lists one entry per CDR3 protein. In the table there are over 50,000 distinct CDR3 sequences, just over 35% of which are singletons. Source material: naive CD8+ T cells from blood, with Jurkat cell RNA spiked in. Subset given: FACS-sorted CD8+CD4-CCR7+CD45RA+ naive T cells. The receptors were gathered from a human donor in good health. Some libraries in this study had Jurkat cell RNA spiked in.

As for this clonotype: A much larger clone lies a single base off, so this may be a read error. The chain couples TRBV4-3 to TRBJ2-7, with 9 bases lining up with TRBD1. This CDR3 comprises 15 residues. Germline CDR1 reads LGHNA; CDR2 reads YSLEER. In DNA, the CDR3 is TGCGCCAGCCGCCAAGACCCGGGACAGGGTGGCGAGCAGTACTTC. It codes for CASRQDPGQGGEQYF.

The chain carries TRBV6-6 and TRBJ2-5; the D call may be TRBD1 or TRBD2 (5 bases each). The CDR3 is 16 amino acids. V was clipped by 7 bases and J by 1 base, with 19 bases between them. CDR1 MNHNY and CDR2 SVGAGI come from the germline V gene (reference sequence). Here the CDR3 reads CASKGRADYTQETQYF. The CDR3 region has the DNA TGTGCCAGCAAGGGGCGGGCAGATTATACCCAAGAGACCCAGTACTTC.

This clonotype was detected a few times. This chain joins TRBV24-1 and TRBJ2-1; 10 bases are shared with TRBD2. J lost 8 bases, V lost 3 bases, and 12 bases had no gene match. CDR1 and CDR2 (germline): KGHDR, SFDVKD. CDR3 length: 17 residues. The DNA for the CDR3 is TGTGCCACCAGTGATCCCGACTTAGCGGGAGGTTGGCATGAGCAGTTCTTC. It is translated as CATSDPDLAGGWHEQFF.

The table lists this clonotype with a few counts. The chain uses TRBV7-9 and TRBJ2-7; D ambiguous. This CDR3 region has 13 residues. V was trimmed by 5 bases and J by 7 bases, leaving 15 bases between them. Germline CDR1 is SEHNR and CDR2 is FQNEAQ (reference sequence). The CDR3 here is CASSPPRAVEQYF. In nucleotides, the CDR3 is TGTGCCAGCAGCCCTCCTAGGGCCGTTGAGCAGTACTTC.

The chain employs TRBV9 and TRBJ2-7, with 7 bases fitting TRBD2. CDR3 length equals 14 residues. Looked up from germline, CDR1 is SGDLS and CDR2 is YYNGEE. J lost 0 bases, V lost 2 bases, and 2 bases had no gene match. CDR3 bases: TGTGCCAGCAGCGTCCGGGACTACTCCTACGAGCAGTACTTC. Translating it yields CASSVRDYSYEQYF.

As for this clonotype: A much larger clone lies a single base off, so this may be a read error. The rearrangement links TRBV5-6 to TRBJ2-3; 7 positions match TRBD2. Germline CDR1 and CDR2: SGHDT and YYEEEE. The length of the CDR3 is 12 residues. The V segment lost 4 bases and the J segment 10 bases; nucleotides outside the gene matches: 6. Here the CDR3 DNA reads TGTGCCAGCAGCCCCGGACTAGGCTCGCAGTATTTT. Translated, it gives CASSPGLGSQYF.

As regards this clonotype: The conserved final phenylalanine or tryptophan is absent from the CDR3, which likely points to a read error. V gene TRBV25-1 combines with J gene TRBJ2-5; the D gene is possibly TRBD1 (6 bases). Trimming removed 1 base from V and 8 bases from J, with 14 bases in between. The CDR3 is 14 residues long. Per germline, CDR1 MGHDK and CDR2 SYGVNS. CDR3 loop: CASSESDRRGTQYI. CDR3 DNA sequence: TGTGCCAGCAGTGAATCAGACAGGCGTGGAACCCAGTACATC.

The V call is TRBV7-8, the J call TRBJ2-7; 7 bases are a match to TRBD1. The CDR3 length is 14 residues. Germline CDR1 and CDR2: SGHVS and FQNEAQ. V gave up 7 bases and J gave up 3 bases; unmatched junction bases: 9. CDR3 region: CASTPEDRIYEQYF. DNA for the CDR3: TGTGCCAGCACCCCAGAGGACAGGATCTACGAGCAGTACTTC. The complete variable domain, with remaining parts taken from reference TRBV7-8 and TRBJ2-7, reads GAGVSQSPRYKVAKRGQDVALRCDPISGHVSLFWYQQALGQGPEFLTYFQNEAQLDKSGLPSDRFFAERPEGSVSTLKIQRTQQEDSAVYLCASTPEDRIYEQYFGPGTRLTVT.

This clonotype was counted between two and nine times. One junction end does not reproduce the germline sequence, and a read error may be involved. The CDR3 is CASRRVGLAGGYGPYERYF. For the CDR3, the DNA is TGTGCCAGCAGACGCGTCGGACTAGCGGGAGGGTACGGCCCCTACGAGCGGTACTTC. V is TRBV28 and J is TRBJ2-7, with 15 bases that match TRBD2. Germline V lookup: CDR1 MDHEN, CDR2 SYDVKM. The CDR3 length is 19 residues.

This clonotype was observed a single time. This rearrangement joins TRBV20-1 to TRBJ2-7, with 10 bases that match TRBD1. Germline V gene lookup returns CDR1 DFQATT and CDR2 SNEGSKA (reference sequence). Trimming removed 5 bases from V and 4 bases from J; junction bases left unmatched: 5. This CDR3 comprises 13 residues. The CDR3 region has the DNA TGCAGTGCTTCCGGGACAGGGGTGTACGAGCAGTACTTC. Amino acid sequence: CSASGTGVYEQYF.

A remark on this clonotype: A read error is likely, as this CDR3 ends without the conserved phenylalanine or tryptophan. Because the CDR3's place on the DNA is in doubt, the DNA is left out and the CDR3 is given as listed by TCRdb. This CDR3 reads CASSPETSGDTDTQNY. This chain joins TRBV7-9 and TRBJ2-3; the table's D call, TRBD2, has no DNA check behind it. The germline V gene encodes CDR1 SEHNR and CDR2 FQNEAQ (reference sequence). The CDR3 spans 16 residues, counting both ends.

The V gene is TRBV2, the J gene TRBJ2-7, with a tentative D call TRBD2 (5 bases). Looked up from germline, CDR1 is SNHLY and CDR2 is FYNNEI. Trimming left V 3 bases short and J 0 bases short, with 12 bases between. The CDR3 has 15 amino acids. CDR3: CASSDIGISSYEQYF. The CDR3 coding sequence is TGTGCCAGCAGTGACATCGGGATAAGCTCCTACGAGCAGTACTTC.

Note on this clonotype: At one end, the junction sequence differs from germline, possibly due to a read error. The chain couples TRBV5-3 to TRBJ2-3; D is perhaps TRBD2 (5 bases). TRBV5-3 is noted as an ORF with a role that remains uncertain. The CDR3 totals 14 residues. CDR3 coding DNA: TGTGCCAGCAGCTTGGGTCTAGCTAGAGATACGCAGTATTTT. Its protein is CASSLGLARDTQYF.

This clonotype was picked up many times. The V and J genes are TRBV20-1 and TRBJ2-7; D is unresolved. The V end was cut by 4 bases, the J end by 7 bases, with 17 bases between. Germline CDR1 and CDR2: DFQATT and SNEGSKA (reference sequence). The CDR3 is made up of 13 amino acids. CDR3 residues: CSAKSGPAGEQYF. The CDR3 DNA reads as TGCAGTGCTAAGTCCGGCCCTGCCGGGGAGCAGTACTTC.

The chain is built from TRBV7-6 and TRBJ2-2, with 9 bases fitting TRBD2. CDR1 and CDR2 from the germline V gene are SGHVS and FNYEAQ. Trimming cost V 2 bases and J 6 bases; bases outside gene matches: 10. The CDR3 runs 17 residues. The CDR3 region has the DNA TGTGCCAGCAGCTTACGGCCGGGACTAGCTCTCCCCGGGGAGCTGTTTTTT. Protein: CASSLRPGLALPGELFF. Complete variable domain (other parts from reference TRBV7-6 and TRBJ2-2): GAGVSQSPRYKVTKRGQDVALRCDPISGHVSLYWYRQALGQGPEFLTYFNYEAQQDKSGLPNDRFSAERPEGSISTLTIQRTEQRDSAMYRCASSLRPGLALPGELFFGEGSRLTVL.

This clonotype was detected once. The junction shows a germline mismatch at one end, possibly a read error. V and J are TRBV6-5 and TRBJ2-1; D tentatively reads TRBD1 or TRBD2 (5 bases each). CDR1 is MNHEY, CDR2 SVGAGI, per germline. The CDR3 spans 12 residues. The CDR3 nucleotides read TGTGCCAGCAACCCGGTGAGGGGTGAGCAGATCTTC. It encodes CASNPVRGEQIF.

J is TRBJ2-7 and V is TRBV5-6; perhaps TRBD1 as D (5 bases). V was cut by 1 base and J by 2 bases, with 7 bases left in between. The CDR3 is 13 amino acids. Germline lookup yields CDR1 SGHDT and CDR2 YYEEEE. In nucleotides, the CDR3 is TGTGCCAGCAGCTTGTGGGGCCCCTACGAGCAGTACTTC. Its translation is CASSLWGPYEQYF.

There are many counts of this clonotype. V and J are TRBV4-2 and TRBJ2-1; D not certain. Germline values: CDR1 LGHNA, CDR2 YNFKEQ. Trimming left V 5 bases short and J 9 bases short, with 11 bases between. The CDR3 runs to 12 residues. The CDR3 loop reads CASSIGGGEQFF. Here the CDR3 DNA reads TGTGCCAGCAGCATTGGCGGCGGTGAGCAGTTCTTC.

As to this clonotype: A read error may be the cause here, since a much bigger clone is one base away. The rearrangement uses TRBV20-1 and TRBJ2-3; 12 bases line up with TRBD2. After removal of 8 bases from V and 2 bases from J, the junction contained 8 bases not matched to a gene. CDR1 is DFQATT, CDR2 SNEGSKA, per germline (reference sequence). The CDR3 covers 15 residues. The CDR3 region is CSTSTSGRTTDTQYF. CDR3 bases: TGCAGTACGAGTACTAGCGGGAGGACCACAGATACGCAGTATTTT.

This clonotype was found many times. The V call is TRBV7-9, the J call TRBJ1-1; the D is unclear. V was cut by 4 bases and J by 0 bases, with 9 bases left in between. The CDR3 runs 14 residues. Germline V gene sequence: CDR1 SEHNR, CDR2 FQNEAQ (reference sequence). CDR3 sequence reads: CASSSTLMNTEAFF. In DNA, the CDR3 is TGTGCCAGCAGCTCGACGCTTATGAACACTGAAGCTTTCTTT. The full variable domain, with the rest looked up from reference TRBV7-9 and TRBJ1-1, is DTGVSQNPRHKITKRGQNVTFRCDPISEHNRLYWYRQTLGQGPEFLTYFQNEAQLEKSRLLSDRFSAERPKGSFSTLEIQRTEQGDSAMYLCASSSTLMNTEAFFGQGTRLTVV.

The gene calls are TRBV4-3 and TRBJ2-7; TRBD2 matches 10 bases. Germline V gene data show CDR1 as LGHNA and CDR2 as YSLEER. This CDR3 is 16 amino acids long. The ends lost 1 base at V and 4 bases at J; junction bases unmatched: 7. The CDR3 DNA reads as TGCGCCAGCAGCCAAGCCATCCAGCGGGAGGGTTACGAGCAGTACTTC. This translates into CASSQAIQREGYEQYF.

For this clonotype: This may be a read error, as it is one base from a much larger clone. The chain uses TRBV7-9 and TRBJ2-3; tentatively, D is TRBD2 (5 bases). CDR3 length equals 16 residues. Germline V gene lookup returns CDR1 SEHNR and CDR2 FQNEAQ (reference sequence). DNA for the CDR3: TGTGTCAGCAGTCTCGAGCCAAGGACTAGCACAGATACGCAGTATTTT. This translates into CVSSLEPRTSTDTQYF.

Points on this clonotype: A much larger clone sits a single nucleotide away, making a read error possible. DNA of the CDR3: TGTGCCAGCAGCCCAGATCCTCGGAACACTGAAGCTTTCTTT. Translating gives CASSPDPRNTEAFF. The chain recombines TRBV7-9 with TRBJ1-1; D gene ambiguous. Germline V gene sequence: CDR1 SEHNR, CDR2 FQNEAQ (reference sequence). V lost 5 bases to trimming and J lost 1 base, with 11 bases between them. This CDR3 has 14 residues.

The chain joins TRBV29-1 to TRBJ1-1, with D perhaps matching TRBD1 (6 bases). The CDR3 consists of 14 residues. Germline V lookup: CDR1 SQVTM, CDR2 ANQGSEA. V was shortened by 7 bases and J by 4 bases, with 19 bases between the two germline ends. The CDR3 here is CSDAGHGWSTEAFF. CDR3 in DNA: TGCAGCGATGCGGGACATGGTTGGAGCACTGAAGCTTTCTTT. Complete variable domain (other parts from reference TRBV29-1 and TRBJ1-1): SAVISQKPSRDICQRGTSLTIQCQVDSQVTMMFWYRQQPGQSLTLIATANQGSEATYESGFVIDKFPISRPNLTFSTLTVSNMSPEDSSIYLCSDAGHGWSTEAFFGQGTRLTVV.

The V call is TRBV5-1, the J call TRBJ2-7, with unresolved D. The V gene's germline CDR1 is SGHRS and CDR2 YFSETQ. The CDR3 consists of 11 residues. V lost 7 bases to trimming and J lost 4 bases, with 9 bases between them. DNA for the CDR3: TGCGCCAGCCACGTGGGGTACGAGCAGTACTTC. This sequence encodes CASHVGYEQYF.

This clonotype was counted at least ten times. This chain joins TRBV11-2 and TRBJ2-7; 7 bases are a match to TRBD1. This CDR3 has 16 amino acids. V shed 3 bases and J 2 bases; nucleotides not matched to a gene: 10. Germline V lookup: CDR1 SGHAT, CDR2 FQNNGV. The CDR3 DNA is TGTGCCAGCAGCTTCTACAGGGGCGGCCCAACCTACGAGCAGTACTTC. Its translation: CASSFYRGGPTYEQYF.

For this clonotype: The junction and the germline gene differ at one end; a read error may be behind it. This chain links TRBV13 with TRBJ2-5; D not certain. In germline, CDR1 is PRHDT, CDR2 FYEKMQ (reference sequence). This CDR3 is 14 amino acids long. The CDR3 DNA sequence: TGTACCAGCAGCTTAGTGCCGTTGGGAGAGACCCAGTACTTC. Protein sequence: CTSSLVPLGETQYF.

Comments on this clonotype: Germline is not matched at one junction end, which may reflect a read error. The chain links TRBV3-1 to TRBJ2-2; TRBD2 matches 10 bases. The CDR3 spans 16 residues. The germline CDR1 and CDR2 sequences are LGHDT and YNNKEL (reference sequence). In DNA, the CDR3 is TGTGCCAGCAGCCAATGGCTAGCGGGAGATACCGGGGAGCTGTATTTT. Translating it yields CASSQWLAGDTGELYF.

A remark on this clonotype: A much more abundant neighbour one base away suggests this may be a read error. The V gene is TRBV28, the J gene TRBJ2-5; D possibly corresponds to TRBD2 (5 bases). There are 15 residues in the CDR3. The germline V gene has CDR1 MDHEN and CDR2 SYDVKM. CDR3 coding DNA: TGTGCCAGCAGTCCACCGACTACGTACCAAGAGCCCCAGTACTTC. It specifies CASSPPTTYQEPQYF.